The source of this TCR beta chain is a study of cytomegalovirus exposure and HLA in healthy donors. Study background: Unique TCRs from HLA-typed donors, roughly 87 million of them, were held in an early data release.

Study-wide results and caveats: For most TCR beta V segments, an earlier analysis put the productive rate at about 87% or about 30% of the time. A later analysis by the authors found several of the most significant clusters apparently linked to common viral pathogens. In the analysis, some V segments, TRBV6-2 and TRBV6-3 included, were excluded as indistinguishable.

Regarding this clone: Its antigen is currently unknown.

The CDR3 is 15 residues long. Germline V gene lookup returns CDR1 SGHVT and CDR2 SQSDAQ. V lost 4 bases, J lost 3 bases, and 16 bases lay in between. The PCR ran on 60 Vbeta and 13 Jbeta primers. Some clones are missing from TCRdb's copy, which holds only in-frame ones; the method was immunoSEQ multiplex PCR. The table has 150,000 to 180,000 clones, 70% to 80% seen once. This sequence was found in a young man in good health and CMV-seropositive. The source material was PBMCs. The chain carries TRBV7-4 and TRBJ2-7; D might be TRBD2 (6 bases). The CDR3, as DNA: TGTGCCAGCAGCTCCTGGCAACGGGAGTACTACGAGCAGTACTTC. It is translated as CASSSWQREYYEQYF.